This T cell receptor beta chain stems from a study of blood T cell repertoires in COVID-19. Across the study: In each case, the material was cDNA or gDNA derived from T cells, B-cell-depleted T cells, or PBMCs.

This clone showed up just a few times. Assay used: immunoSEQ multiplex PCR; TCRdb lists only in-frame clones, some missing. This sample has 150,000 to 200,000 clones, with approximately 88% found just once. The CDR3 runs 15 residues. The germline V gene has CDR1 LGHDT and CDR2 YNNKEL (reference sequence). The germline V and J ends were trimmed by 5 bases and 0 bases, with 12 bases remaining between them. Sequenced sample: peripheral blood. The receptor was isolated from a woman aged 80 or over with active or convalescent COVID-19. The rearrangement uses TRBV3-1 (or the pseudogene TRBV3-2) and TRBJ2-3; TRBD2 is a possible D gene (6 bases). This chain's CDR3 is CASSDGTLSTDTQYF. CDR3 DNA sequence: TGTGCCAGCAGCGACGGGACTCTGAGCACAGATACGCAGTATTTT.